Listed below are T cell receptor beta chains from one sample, sequenced in a study of T cells expressing NK-cell markers. TCRdb re-called the 5' RACE reads and shows each CDR3 protein once, DNA omitted. The sample table includes about 300,000 distinct CDR3 sequences. Sample: blood T cells: a sorted CD56 or NKG2C T cell subset, CD4+ or CD8+ T cells, or bulk PBMC T cells (not recorded which). The receptors were sampled from a woman between 18 and 70 years old in good health. Each CDR3 is given with its conserved first and last residue. The order of the fields is CDR3 protein, V gene, J gene.

CDR3 protein: CASSTQGLNEQFF
V gene: TRBV9
J gene: TRBJ2-1

CDR3 protein: CASSLGDRVTYEQYF
V gene: TRBV7-2
J gene: TRBJ2-7

CDR3 protein: CASSYVGAVKTDTQYF
V gene: TRBV27
J gene: TRBJ2-3

CDR3 protein: CASSIQGSYFSGNTIYF
V gene: TRBV6-5
J gene: TRBJ1-3

CDR3 protein: CSARDALAGINEQFF
V gene: TRBV20-1
J gene: TRBJ2-1

CDR3 protein: CSASPIANYGYTF
V gene: TRBV20-1
J gene: TRBJ1-2

CDR3 protein: CSARDLGKDEQYF
V gene: TRBV20-1
J gene: TRBJ2-7

CDR3 protein: CSVGQGVTDTQYF
V gene: TRBV29-1
J gene: TRBJ2-3

CDR3 protein: CASSEEGLSNQPQHF
V gene: TRBV9
J gene: TRBJ1-5

CDR3 protein: CASSSGSGTGGRETQYF
V gene: TRBV6-5
J gene: TRBJ2-5

CDR3 protein: CASSSRDIRAVGETQYF
V gene: TRBV4-3
J gene: TRBJ2-5

CDR3 protein: CASTQGRYGYTF
V gene: TRBV6-2/TRBV6-3
J gene: TRBJ1-2

CDR3 protein: CASKGRLGADTQYF
V gene: TRBV5-1
J gene: TRBJ2-3

CDR3 protein: CSATFAGDRYEQYF
V gene: TRBV20-1
J gene: TRBJ2-7

CDR3 protein: CASSQEPGYLSGYTF
V gene: TRBV4-3
J gene: TRBJ1-2

CDR3 protein: CASIMDKNYGYTF
V gene: TRBV12-3/TRBV12-4
J gene: TRBJ1-2

CDR3 protein: CASSLAQGGGETQYF
V gene: TRBV5-6
J gene: TRBJ2-5

CDR3 protein: CAISKTSDFYNEQFF
V gene: TRBV10-3
J gene: TRBJ2-1

CDR3 protein: CASATRRTENEKLFF
V gene: TRBV12-3/TRBV12-4
J gene: TRBJ1-4

CDR3 protein: CASSRRLVSNINNEQFF
V gene: TRBV7-2
J gene: TRBJ2-1

CDR3 protein: CASSSDRGAYEQYF
V gene: TRBV12-3/TRBV12-4
J gene: TRBJ2-7

CDR3 protein: CSVGGDYGYTF
V gene: TRBV29-1
J gene: TRBJ1-2

CDR3 protein: CASSTNSAGGATQYF
V gene: TRBV5-6
J gene: TRBJ2-5

CDR3 protein: CASSMDTGTGELFF
V gene: TRBV5-1
J gene: TRBJ2-2

CDR3 protein: CASSALNRGLAKNIQYF
V gene: TRBV27
J gene: TRBJ2-4

CDR3 protein: CASSPGAGINNEQFF
V gene: TRBV18
J gene: TRBJ2-1

CDR3 protein: CSVEDVVATNEKLFF
V gene: TRBV29-1
J gene: TRBJ1-4

CDR3 protein: CASSYSGLAGNTGELFF
V gene: TRBV6-2/TRBV6-3
J gene: TRBJ2-2

CDR3 protein: CAWSRRTGELFF
V gene: TRBV30
J gene: TRBJ2-2

CDR3 protein: CASSLGWTGGRNEQFF
V gene: TRBV5-1
J gene: TRBJ2-1